What follows describes a single TCR beta chain. Its antigen remains unknown. The V end lost 6 bases, the J end lost 0 bases, and 9 bases lay between the germline ends. Germline V gives CDR1 MNHEY, CDR2 SVGAGI. CDR3 size: 13 residues. The sample originates from a study of shared clonotypes between healthy human individuals. Study-level findings and limits: Large depth notwithstanding, sorted-subset sequencing proved incomplete by rarefaction. Estimated clonotype richness was generally higher in naive than memory subsets.

Data came from immunoSEQ multiplex PCR; TCRdb stores just in-frame clones and leaves some out. This table holds more than 2,000,000 clones, around 90% found once. This clonotype was obtained from a man between 18 and 35 years old in good health. V gene TRBV6-5 combines with J gene TRBJ2-7; unclear D gene. Sequenced input: naive CD4+ T cells sorted from blood. Subset meaning: CD45RA+ positively selected. CDR3 residues: CASRGMSSYEQYF. CDR3 bases: TGTGCCAGCAGAGGGATGAGCTCCTACGAGCAGTACTTC.